This T cell receptor (beta chain) was sequenced during a study of spatial heterogeneity in lung cancer. As for the study in general: Raw reads showed each unique TCR and UMI combination turning up more than ten times on average.

Sample time point: sample taken at primary tumor resection. Whole RNA, isolated from tumor, nontumor lung or frozen PBMC, was sequenced without prior sorting. V dropped 6 bases and J dropped 0 bases, with 17 bases sitting between them. Germline V gene data show CDR1 as SQVTM and CDR2 as ANQGSEA. This CDR3 spans 16 amino acids. Study conclusions and caveats: Tumor mutation count correlated with how many alpha and beta TCRs expanded intratumorally. Coverage estimated for tumor T cells reached about 6.5% for alpha chains and approximately 12% for beta chains.

TCRdb fed the 5' RACE reads into MiXCR, producing one record per CDR3 protein. Here the sample spans about 5,700 distinct CDR3 sequences, about 15% being singletons. This clonotype has a handful of counts. Its cognate antigen is unknown. V usage is TRBV29-1 and J usage is TRBJ1-4; possible D gene TRBD1, 6 bases. The sequence came from a male donor with early-stage non-small cell lung cancer. This material consisted of lung tumor tissue, taken at surgery. Here the CDR3 reads CSVLRAGDTTNEKLFF. CDR3 DNA sequence: TGCAGCGTCTTGCGGGCAGGGGACACAACTAATGAAAAACTGTTTTTT.